The next 31 T cell receptor beta chains were all read from a single sample in a study of T cell responses to AZD1222 COVID-19 vaccine. The table came from immunoSEQ multiplex PCR; TCRdb's copy has only in-frame clones and leaves some out. The sample comprises about 190,000 clones, 85% to 90% of which are singletons, and about 6.9% rests with the top ten. The sequences come from peripheral blood, collected on day 0 of AZD1222 vaccination. Every receptor here comes from an adult in good health.

This chain connects TRBV7-6 to TRBJ1-1, with D possibly being TRBD1 (5 bases). V was cut by 2 bases and J by 1 base, with 17 bases left in between. Germline V gene data show CDR1 as SGHVS and CDR2 as FNYEAQ. The CDR3 is 17 amino acids. CDR3 bases: TGTGCCAGCAGCTTAAGGGGAGTGGGGGAAGGGAACACTGAAGCTTTCTTT. This translates into CASSLRGVGEGNTEAFF.

The chain couples TRBV6-1 to TRBJ2-7, with TRBD1 matching over 7 bases. V lost 2 bases and J lost 2; bases outside the gene matches: 3. Germline V gene sequence: CDR1 MNHNS, CDR2 SASEGT. The CDR3 is made up of 14 amino acids. CDR3 amino acids: CASSEPTGPYEQYV. CDR3 nucleotide sequence: TGTGCCAGCAGTGAACCGACAGGGCCCTACGAGCAGTACGTC.

The V and J genes are TRBV5-1 and TRBJ2-3; TRBD2 matches at 7 bases. After removal of 1 base from V and 2 bases from J, the junction contained 10 bases not matched to a gene. The CDR3 runs 17 residues. Germline CDR1 reads SGHRS; CDR2 reads YFSETQ. CDR3 nucleotide sequence: TGCGCCAGCAGCTTGCTAGGGCGGGGGACTTACACAGATACGCAGTATTTT. Its translation is CASSLLGRGTYTDTQYF.

V and J are TRBV18 and TRBJ2-1; no clear D. The CDR3 loop spans 14 amino acids. Germline values: CDR1 KGHSH, CDR2 LQKENI. The V end was cut by 2 bases, the J end by 5 bases, with 10 bases between. The CDR3 loop reads CASSPYRSDNEQFF. CDR3 bases: TGTGCCAGCTCACCATACAGATCAGACAATGAGCAGTTCTTC.

The chain has TRBV7-2 and TRBJ1-2; no reliable D call. CDR1 is SGHTA, CDR2 FQGNSA, per germline. V lost 5 bases and J 0 bases, leaving 10 bases between the germline ends. The CDR3 extends over 14 amino acids. The CDR3 sequence is CASSISTSNYGYTF. The CDR3 nucleotides read TGTGCCAGCAGCATCAGTACATCTAACTATGGCTACACCTTC.

The chain carries TRBV5-4 and TRBJ2-2, with a weak D call TRBD1 (5 bases). With 4 bases removed from V and 1 base from J, the gap between germline ends came to 11 bases. This CDR3 spans 15 amino acids. CDR1 is SGHNT, CDR2 YYREEE, per germline (reference sequence). This chain's CDR3 is CASSPDRVNTGELFF. The CDR3 nucleotides read TGTGCCAGCAGCCCCGACAGAGTGAACACCGGGGAGCTGTTTTTT.

This clone came up once. CDR3 loop: CASSPKWQGGEQYF. In DNA, the CDR3 is TGTGCCAGCAGCCCGAAATGGCAGGGGGGGGAGCAGTACTTC. The chain has TRBV7-2 and TRBJ2-7; D possibly matches TRBD1 or TRBD2 (7 bases each). CDR1 is SGHTA, CDR2 FQGNSA, per germline. V lost 5 bases and J 7 bases, leaving 18 bases between the germline ends. The CDR3 has 14 amino acids.

The chain uses TRBV6-2 or TRBV6-3 and TRBJ1-2; D may be TRBD1 (6 bases). The length of the CDR3 is 14 residues. Trimming took 6 bases from V and 2 from J, leaving 13 bases between them. The germline V gene encodes CDR1 MNHEY and CDR2 SVGEGT. The CDR3 nucleotides are TGTGCCAGCAGCCCTTCGGACAGAAACTATGGCTACACCTTC. Residues: CASSPSDRNYGYTF.

V usage is TRBV19 and J usage is TRBJ1-6; TRBD1 agrees at 7 bases. The CDR3 is 14 amino acids. V shed 7 bases and J 11 bases; nucleotides not matched to a gene: 11. CDR1 and CDR2 (germline): LNHDA, SQIVND (reference sequence). The CDR3 nucleotides read TGTGCCAGTAACCGACAGGGAGGAGGAACACCCCTCCACTTT. Translation: CASNRQGGGTPLHF.

The genes are TRBV5-1 and TRBJ2-7, with D perhaps TRBD1 (6 bases). V dropped 4 bases and J dropped 5 bases, with 16 bases sitting between them. Germline V gene sequence: CDR1 SGHRS, CDR2 YFSETQ. The CDR3 spans 14 residues. As DNA, the CDR3 is TGCGCCAGCAGCCTGTGGACAGAAACCAACGAGCAGTACTTC. It is translated as CASSLWTETNEQYF.

V usage is TRBV6-4 and J usage is TRBJ1-1; 8 bases are a match to TRBD1. Germline V CDR1 and CDR2: MRHNA, SNTAGT. The V and J ends lost 4 bases and 5 bases, in that order; junction bases with no gene match: 12. The CDR3 runs to 16 residues. This chain's CDR3 is CASSVSPGGIRTEAFF. The CDR3, as DNA: TGTGCCAGCAGTGTTTCGCCAGGGGGCATCAGGACTGAAGCTTTCTTT.

This clone was recorded only once. The chain recombines TRBV6-4 with TRBJ1-1; D ambiguous. There are 11 residues in the CDR3. Deletions cut 2 bases from V and 7 bases from J, with 5 bases between. Germline V CDR1 and CDR2: MRHNA, SNTAGT. The CDR3 nucleotides read TGTGCCAGCAGTGACGGACTTGAAGCTTTCTTT. Translated, it gives CASSDGLEAFF.

This clone was counted once. The chain carries TRBV5-4 and TRBJ2-2; no clear D gene. The CDR3 has 14 amino acids. Germline CDR1 and CDR2: SGHNT and YYREEE (reference sequence). Trimming took 1 base from V and 4 from J, leaving 8 bases between them. CDR3 residues: CASSLPSPTGELFF. The CDR3 DNA reads TGTGCCAGCAGCTTGCCCTCTCCCACCGGGGAGCTGTTTTTT.

The rearrangement uses TRBV3-1 (or the pseudogene TRBV3-2) and TRBJ2-3; tentative D call: TRBD1 (6 bases). This CDR3 has 17 amino acids. The V end lost 0 bases, the J end lost 1 base, and 14 bases lay between the germline ends. Looked up from germline, CDR1 is LGHDT and CDR2 is YNNKEL (reference sequence). Here the CDR3 reads CASSQDPTGTRTDTQYF. DNA of the CDR3: TGTGCCAGCAGCCAAGACCCGACCGGGACACGCACAGATACGCAGTATTTT.

The chain links TRBV6-5 to TRBJ2-7; 8 bases are shared with TRBD1. The CDR3 extends over 12 amino acids. Looked up from germline, CDR1 is MNHEY and CDR2 is SVGAGI. The V segment lost 6 bases and the J segment 4 bases; nucleotides outside the gene matches: 2. The CDR3 here is CASRGQGYEQYV. The CDR3 bases are TGTGCCAGCAGAGGACAGGGATACGAGCAGTACGTC.

The chain carries TRBV18 and TRBJ1-1; D gene unclear. Trimming took off 1 base at V and 8 bases at J, with 11 bases between the two ends. The CDR3 is made up of 13 amino acids. Germline-derived CDR1 and CDR2 are KGHSH and LQKENI. This chain's CDR3 is CASSPREAQEAFF. CDR3 DNA sequence: TGTGCCAGCTCACCACGGGAGGCGCAAGAAGCTTTCTTT.

The V and J genes are TRBV7-9 and TRBJ2-5; 7 positions agree with TRBD1. This CDR3 spans 15 amino acids. Germline values: CDR1 SEHNR, CDR2 FQNEAQ (reference sequence). Germline trimming cut 4 bases from V and 4 bases from J; bases unmatched to any gene: 9. The CDR3 sequence: CASSSRQGLGETQYF. CDR3 sequence (DNA): TGTGCCAGCAGCTCCCGACAGGGCTTGGGAGAGACCCAGTACTTC.

The V and J genes are TRBV5-1 and TRBJ1-5; 8 bases fit TRBD1. J gave up 7 bases and V 1 base, and 7 bases lay outside the gene matches. Germline lookup yields CDR1 SGHRS and CDR2 YFSETQ. CDR3 length equals 15 residues. CDR3 sequence (DNA): TGCGCCAGCAGCTTGAACGGACAGGGTAGACAGCCCCAGCATTTT. This translates into CASSLNGQGRQPQHF.

V is TRBV10-2 and J is TRBJ1-5; D remains unclear. The CDR3 consists of 12 residues. V was cut by 0 bases and J by 7 bases, with 4 bases left in between. Germline CDR1 WSHSY, CDR2 SAAADI. In DNA form, the CDR3 reads TGCGCCAGCAGTGAGTCGAGGCAGCCCCAGCATTTT. This encodes CASSESRQPQHF.

The chain is built from TRBV6-4 and TRBJ2-5; the D gene is possibly TRBD2 (7 bases). With 6 bases removed from V and 3 bases from J, the gap between germline ends came to 29 bases. The germline V gene has CDR1 MRHNA and CDR2 SNTAGT. The CDR3 spans 19 residues. The CDR3 reads CASSTHGPRNTGGEETQYF. The CDR3 DNA sequence: TGTGCCAGCAGCACCCACGGCCCTCGCAATACGGGGGGCGAAGAGACCCAGTACTTC.

The V call is TRBV7-6, the J call TRBJ1-3, with no clear D. There are 16 residues in the CDR3. Trimming removed 6 bases at V and 0 bases at J, with 15 bases between. CDR1 is SGHVS, CDR2 FNYEAQ, per germline. Written as DNA, the CDR3 is TGTGCCAGCAGTCTAGGCGGAACTTCCTCTGGAAACACCATATATTTT. It encodes CASSLGGTSSGNTIYF.

The chain is built from TRBV28 and TRBJ1-3; the match to TRBD1 covers 10 bases. There are 15 residues in the CDR3. V was pared by 3 bases and J by 2 bases, with 1 base of the junction left unmatched. Germline V lookup: CDR1 MDHEN, CDR2 SYDVKM. The CDR3 DNA follows: TGTGCCAGCAGTTTGGACAGGGGGACTGGAAACACCATATATTTT. Amino acids: CASSLDRGTGNTIYF.

In its sample, this clone was seen once. The chain uses TRBV21-1 and TRBJ2-1; the tabulated D call, TRBD1, remains unverified against the DNA. TRBV21-1 constitutes a pseudogene. This CDR3 spans 18 amino acids. The CDR3 nucleotides read TGTGCCAGCAGCAGGATAGGAGCCGGGACAGGAAGCTACAATGAGCAGTTCTTC. Protein sequence: CASSRIGAGTGSYNEQFF.

This clone was found a few times. The chain carries TRBV5-1 and TRBJ1-1; D gene ambiguous. This CDR3 has 17 amino acids. Trimming stripped 4 bases from V and 1 base from J, with 20 bases between. Germline V gene lookup returns CDR1 SGHRS and CDR2 YFSETQ. The CDR3 nucleotides are TGCGCCAGCAGCCCAACGGGAGAAGGTGCTTGGAACACTGAAGCTTTCTTT. It specifies CASSPTGEGAWNTEAFF.

The V call is TRBV12-3 or TRBV12-4, the J call TRBJ2-3; D gene uncertain. The CDR3 contains 12 residues. With 6 bases removed from V and 6 bases from J, the gap between germline ends came to 10 bases. The CDR3 region is CASSQRADTQYF. DNA of the CDR3: TGTGCCAGCAGCCAAAGGGCTGATACGCAGTATTTT.

This rearrangement joins TRBV23-1 to TRBJ1-6; 7 bases match TRBD1. TRBV23-1 is reported as an ORF; its role is uncertain. The CDR3 consists of 17 residues. The J segment lost 2 bases and the V segment lost 3 bases, leaving 7 bases of the junction unmatched. In DNA form, the CDR3 reads TGCGCCAGCAGTCACCAGACAGGGCGGACCTATAATTCACCCCTCCACTTT. As protein: CASSHQTGRTYNSPLHF.

The chain joins TRBV7-2 to TRBJ2-1; 7 positions match TRBD2. Germline trimming cut 5 bases from V and 5 bases from J; bases unmatched to any gene: 12. The CDR3 runs 16 residues. Germline lookup yields CDR1 SGHTA and CDR2 FQGNSA. For the CDR3, the DNA is TGTGCCAGCAGCCCTCGAGGCGGGGGTGGGGACAATGAGCAGTTCTTC. This encodes CASSPRGGGGDNEQFF.

V gene TRBV7-9 combines with J gene TRBJ2-3; 7 bases fit TRBD1. V lost 1 base to trimming and J lost 0 bases; unmatched junction nucleotides: 7. Germline V gene data show CDR1 as SEHNR and CDR2 as FQNEAQ (reference sequence). The CDR3 loop spans 17 amino acids. The CDR3 DNA reads TGTGCCAGCAGCTTAGGTGACGACAGGGATAGCACAGATACGCAGTATTTT. It yields the protein CASSLGDDRDSTDTQYF.

The chain employs TRBV7-2 and TRBJ2-3; 12 bases map to TRBD2. Germline assignment: CDR1 SGHTA and CDR2 FQGNSA. The J segment lost 0 bases and the V segment lost 4 bases, leaving 5 bases of the junction unmatched. This CDR3 is built from 17 residues. The chain's CDR3 is CASSSGLAGTSTDTQYF. The DNA for the CDR3 is TGTGCCAGCAGCTCCGGACTAGCGGGGACGAGCACAGATACGCAGTATTTT.

The chain is built from TRBV10-2 and TRBJ1-5; D possibly corresponds to TRBD1 (5 bases). Germline CDR1 and CDR2: WSHSY and SAAADI. The CDR3 loop spans 14 amino acids. V gave up 7 bases and J gave up 9 bases, with 19 bases separating them. CDR3 region: CASTKGPIGGPQHF. CDR3 DNA sequence: TGCGCCAGCACGAAGGGACCAATCGGGGGGCCCCAGCATTTT.

The V and J genes are TRBV11-1 and TRBJ2-7; 12 bases fit TRBD1. The ends lost 5 bases at V and 3 bases at J; junction bases unmatched: 8. In germline, CDR1 is SGHAT, CDR2 FQDESV (reference sequence). The CDR3 spans 16 residues. CDR3 DNA: TGTGCCAGCAGCATAGGGGACAGGGGGCTAGGCTACGAGCAGTACTTC. It codes for CASSIGDRGLGYEQYF.